Listed below are T cell receptor beta chains from one sample, sequenced in a study of blood T cell repertoires in COVID-19. The data were produced by immunoSEQ multiplex PCR, yet TCRdb's version contains in-frame clones alone and is incomplete. Among 140,000 to 150,000 clones listed, around four fifths were seen once. Material: PBMCs or T cells enriched from blood (not recorded which). The receptor source for this set is a woman between 45 and 60 years old with acute COVID-19. Both conserved end residues are part of each CDR3. The D gene is left open where the match is weak. Clone sizes are given selectively: once, few, many, or a class where the clone is expanded.

abundance: -; j_gene: TRBJ2-1; v_gene: TRBV7-9; d_gene: TRBD2; CDR3aa: CASSTAGGRRGEQFF; CDR3nt: TGTGCCAGCAGCACAGCGGGAGGACGGCGTGGTGAGCAGTTCTTC
abundance: -; j_gene: TRBJ2-2; v_gene: TRBV6-4; d_gene: -; CDR3aa: CASSGADTGELFF; CDR3nt: TGTGCCAGCAGTGGGGCCGACACCGGGGAGCTGTTTTTT
abundance: -; j_gene: TRBJ2-7; v_gene: TRBV18; d_gene: TRBD2; CDR3aa: CASSPRGLAGDEQYF; CDR3nt: TGTGCCAGCTCACCCAGGGGACTAGCGGGAGACGAGCAGTACTTC
abundance: -; j_gene: TRBJ2-1; v_gene: TRBV11-2; d_gene: -; CDR3aa: CASSLLVGPRYSYNEQFF; CDR3nt: TGTGCCAGCAGCCTACTTGTGGGCCCCCGTTACTCCTACAATGAGCAGTTCTTC
abundance: -; j_gene: TRBJ2-2; v_gene: TRBV7-8; d_gene: TRBD1; CDR3aa: CASSREDRGGTGELFF; CDR3nt: TGTGCCAGCAGCAGAGAAGACAGGGGTGGCACCGGGGAGCTGTTTTTT
abundance: -; j_gene: TRBJ1-2; v_gene: TRBV5-1; d_gene: -; CDR3aa: CASSLNTGTNYGYTF; CDR3nt: TGCGCCAGCAGCTTGAACACAGGGACTAACTATGGCTACACCTTC
abundance: -; j_gene: TRBJ2-1; v_gene: TRBV11-2; d_gene: -; CDR3aa: CASSLDLSSYNEQFF; CDR3nt: TGTGCCAGCAGCTTAGATCTCAGCTCCTACAATGAGCAGTTCTTC
abundance: once; j_gene: TRBJ1-5; v_gene: TRBV7-2; d_gene: TRBD1; CDR3aa: CASSLGTGRLDQPQHF; CDR3nt: TGTGCCAGCAGCTTGGGGACAGGCCGACTCGACCAGCCCCAGCATTTT
abundance: -; j_gene: TRBJ2-2; v_gene: TRBV9; d_gene: TRBD2; CDR3aa: CASSSPRTSENTGELFF; CDR3nt: TGTGCCAGCAGCTCCCCCCGGACTAGCGAGAACACCGGGGAGCTGTTTTTT
abundance: few; j_gene: TRBJ2-1; v_gene: TRBV5-1; d_gene: -; CDR3aa: CASSFGLYNEQFF; CDR3nt: TGCGCCAGCAGCTTCGGACTTTACAATGAGCAGTTCTTC
abundance: -; j_gene: TRBJ2-3; v_gene: TRBV18; d_gene: TRBD1; CDR3aa: CASSPPGQGAGDTQYF; CDR3nt: TGTGCCAGCTCACCACCGGGACAGGGGGCAGGAGATACGCAGTATTTT
abundance: -; j_gene: TRBJ2-1; v_gene: TRBV6-1; d_gene: TRBD1; CDR3aa: CASSERGQYNEQFF; CDR3nt: TGTGCCAGCAGTGAAAGGGGGCAGTACAATGAGCAGTTCTTC
abundance: -; j_gene: TRBJ2-2; v_gene: TRBV29-1; d_gene: TRBD1; CDR3aa: CSVTGGGGELFF; CDR3nt: TGCAGCGTAACAGGGGGCGGCGGGGAGCTGTTTTTT